This T cell receptor beta chain originates from a study of OX40 agonist ivuxolimab in advanced cancers. The table came from immunoSEQ multiplex PCR; TCRdb's copy has only in-frame clones and leaves some out. The table lists roughly 90,000 clones, 70% to 90% of them singletons. Looked up from germline, CDR1 is SGHVS and CDR2 is FQNEAQ. V was clipped by 4 bases and J by 8 bases; unmatched bases: 6. CDR3 length equals 15 residues. This receptor was identified in an adult with an advanced solid tumor such as melanoma, head and neck, liver or kidney cancer. The source material was CD4+ or CD8+ T cells sorted from blood, sampled in a trial of the OX40 agonist ivuxolimab. The V and J genes are TRBV7-8 and TRBJ2-2, with 11 bases fitting TRBD2. The DNA of the CDR3 is TGTGCCAGCAGCTCGGGACTAGCGGCCGGTGGGGAGCTGTTTTTT. Residues: CASSSGLAAGGELFF.